The 16 T cell receptor beta chains reported below all come from one sample, sequenced in a study of T cells in Graves' hyperthyroidism and ophthalmopathy. Using RNA transcripts as the source, TCR beta CDR3 regions were amplified. The TCR CDR3 was amplified in a first-round RT-PCR using the HTBI primer set. TCRdb reanalysed the multiplex PCR reads using MiXCR and keeps one entry per CDR3 protein. The repertoire holds a few hundred thousand distinct CDR3 sequences, with approximately 44% as singletons. The sample was peripheral blood or thyroid tissue (not recorded which). All receptors come from a woman in her late teens or twenties with Graves' hyperthyroidism.

This clonotype was counted only a few times. The chain uses TRBV19 and TRBJ2-2; perhaps D is TRBD1 or TRBD2 (5 bases each). Germline V CDR1 and CDR2: LNHDA, SQIVND (reference sequence). V lost 5 bases, J lost 5 bases, and 12 bases lay in between. This CDR3 comprises 14 residues. The CDR3 spells CASSWDEGTGELFF. For the CDR3, the DNA is TGTGCCAGTAGTTGGGACGAGGGAACCGGGGAGCTGTTTTTT.

This chain joins TRBV12-3 or TRBV12-4 and TRBJ1-4; unclear D gene. V lost 3 bases and J lost 5, with 10 bases in between. CDR3 length equals 14 residues. The CDR3 DNA sequence: TGTGCCAGCAGTTTCTCTGGACCCAATGAAAAACTGTTTTTT. It yields the protein CASSFSGPNEKLFF.

This clonotype was recorded a few times. The J gene is TRBJ2-5, the V gene TRBV7-9; 12 bases map to TRBD2. The J call may be wrong; the DNA end is better matched by TRBJ2-1. This CDR3 is built from 17 residues. Germline CDR1 SEHNR, CDR2 FQNEAQ (reference sequence). The CDR3 DNA follows: TGTGCCAGCAGCTTAGCGAAGACTAGCGGGAGTTACAATGAGCAGTTCTTC. Amino acid sequence: CASSLAKTSGSYNEQFF.

This clonotype was observed at least ten times. The chain is built from TRBV25-1 and TRBJ2-7, with 10 nucleotides matching TRBD1. V gave up 3 bases and J gave up 4 bases; unmatched junction bases: 6. The CDR3 runs 15 residues. The germline gives CDR1 MGHDK, CDR2 SYGVNS. DNA for the CDR3: TGTGCCAGCAGTGAGCGACAGGGGGCAGTGTACGAGCAGTACTTC. Residues: CASSERQGAVYEQYF.

The chain couples TRBV15 to TRBJ2-5; D not certain. Germline assignment: CDR1 LNHNV and CDR2 YYDKDF (reference sequence). V lost 0 bases to trimming and J lost 11 bases, with 7 bases between them. The CDR3 length is 11 residues. CDR3 amino acids: CATSRDEEQYF. In DNA form, the CDR3 reads TGTGCCACCAGCAGAGATGAGGAACAGTACTTC.

At least ten counts were recorded for this clonotype. The chain joins TRBV27 to TRBJ1-2, with 8 bases identical to TRBD1. The V gene's germline CDR1 is MNHEY and CDR2 SMNVEV (reference sequence). The CDR3 contains 15 residues. Germline trimming cut 0 bases from V and 6 bases from J; bases unmatched to any gene: 6. The CDR3 loop is CASSLSQTGANGYTF. The CDR3 coding sequence is TGTGCCAGCAGTTTATCACAGACAGGGGCCAATGGCTACACCTTC.

This clonotype appeared once. V gene TRBV14 combines with J gene TRBJ1-1, with D hard to call. V was shortened by 3 bases and J by 11 bases, with 7 bases between the two germline ends. The germline CDR1 and CDR2 sequences are SGHDN and FVKESK. This CDR3 has 10 residues. The CDR3: CASSQAGAFF. CDR3 sequence (DNA): TGTGCCAGCAGCCAGGCGGGGGCTTTCTTT. Complete variable domain (other parts from reference TRBV14 and TRBJ1-1): EAGVTQFPSHSVIEKGQTVTLRCDPISGHDNLYWYRRVMGKEIKFLLHFVKESKQDESGMPNNRFLAERTGGTYSTLKVQPAELEDSGVYFCASSQAGAFFGQGTRLTVV.

The sample holds many counts of this clonotype. For the CDR3, the DNA is TGTGCCAGCAGTGGGGGGACAGAACGAAAACTGTTTTTT. Translation gives CASSGGTERKLFF. The chain links TRBV2 to TRBJ1-4; 7 positions match TRBD1. The ends lost 4 bases at V and 10 bases at J; junction bases unmatched: 6. The germline V gene encodes CDR1 SNHLY and CDR2 FYNNEI. The CDR3 is 13 amino acids. Using reference TRBV2 and TRBJ1-4 for the parts outside the CDR3, the full variable domain is EPEVTQTPSHQVTQMGQEVILRCVPISNHLYFYWYRQILGQKVEFLVSFYNNEISEKSEIFDDQFSVERPDGSNFTLKIRSTKLEDSAMYFCASSGGTERKLFFGSGTQLSVL.

In this sample, this clonotype turned up many times. The chain joins TRBV12-3 or TRBV12-4 to TRBJ1-3; TRBD1 might be the D (6 bases). The V gene lost 3 bases and the J gene lost 2 bases, with 11 bases spanning the gap. This CDR3 contains 15 residues. CDR3 DNA: TGTGCCAGCAGTTTGTGGGCAGGGGCTGGAAACACCATATATTTT. It codes for CASSLWAGAGNTIYF.

This clonotype was recorded at least ten times. The V gene is TRBV6-1, the J gene TRBJ2-2; the D call may be TRBD1 or TRBD2 (5 bases each). This CDR3 has 15 residues. CDR1 and CDR2 (germline): MNHNS, SASEGT. The V gene lost 2 bases and the J gene lost 5 bases, with 12 bases spanning the gap. The CDR3 nucleotides read TGTGCCAGCAGTGAAAGCACGGGACGAACCGGGGAGCTGTTTTTT. Translating gives CASSESTGRTGELFF.

Note on this clonotype: Relative to the germline gene, one junction end is altered; a read error may explain this. V usage is TRBV7-2 and J usage is TRBJ2-2; a weak D match, TRBD2 (5 bases). Germline CDR1 and CDR2: SGHTA and FQGNSA. The CDR3 has 14 amino acids. This chain's CDR3 is CASTLSRTGNEQFF. The DNA for the CDR3 is TGTGCCAGCACCTTATCGCGGACCGGGAATGAGCAGTTTTTT.

Notes on this clonotype: A much larger clonotype is one base distant, so this may be a read error. The rearrangement links TRBV12-3 or TRBV12-4 to TRBJ1-5; D ambiguous. The CDR3 has 14 residues. The CDR3: CTSAPVPSNQPQHF. The CDR3 bases are TGTACTAGTGCCCCAGTCCCGAGCAATCAGCCCCAGCATTTT.

The gene calls are TRBV30 and TRBJ2-7, with D perhaps TRBD1 (6 bases). The germline gives CDR1 GTSNPN, CDR2 SVGIG (reference sequence). V lost 5 bases, J lost 0 bases, and 11 bases lay in between. The CDR3 runs 13 residues. This CDR3 reads CAWSQGFSYEQYF. CDR3 nucleotides: TGTGCCTGGTCTCAGGGGTTCTCCTACGAGCAGTACTTC.

This clonotype was seen many times. Written as DNA, the CDR3 is TGTGCCAGCAGTTTAGCCGGGACTAACTTACCGTACTTC. Residues: CASSLAGTNLPYF. This chain uses TRBV12-3 or TRBV12-4 with TRBJ2-5; TRBD2 agrees at 7 bases. The CDR3 is made up of 13 amino acids. The J segment lost 13 bases and the V segment lost 0 bases, leaving 8 bases of the junction unmatched.

The chain has TRBV10-1 and TRBJ1-5; no reliable D call. V lost 8 bases and J lost 14, with 22 bases in between. Germline lookup yields CDR1 WNHNN and CDR2 SYGVQD (reference sequence). CDR3 length: 13 residues. The CDR3, as DNA: TGCGCCAGCGGGGAGGCGGGAGCAGATAATGAGCATTTT. Translation: CASGEAGADNEHF.

The table lists this clonotype with many counts. The chain has TRBV15 and TRBJ2-7; D may be TRBD2 (6 bases). Deletions cut 1 base from V and 2 bases from J, with 18 bases between. Germline CDR1 and CDR2: LNHNV and YYDKDF (reference sequence). The CDR3 loop spans 17 amino acids. In DNA form, the CDR3 reads TGTGCCACCAGCAGAGTCGGTTTGGGGCGGGGCACCTACGAGCAGTACTTC. It yields the protein CATSRVGLGRGTYEQYF.